The 29 T cell receptor beta chains listed next were all sequenced from one sample in a study of T cell responses to AZD1222 COVID-19 vaccine. Clones were sequenced by immunoSEQ multiplex PCR, and TCRdb holds only the in-frame ones, with some missing. In the table there are 140,000 to 150,000 clones, around 90% of which are singletons. This specimen was peripheral blood, taken on day 0 of AZD1222 vaccination. These receptors came from an adult in good health.

The chain recombines TRBV4-1 with TRBJ1-1, with 7 positions matching TRBD1. The CDR3 runs 11 residues. Germline V lookup: CDR1 MGHRA, CDR2 YSYEKL. V was clipped by 5 bases and J by 6 bases; unmatched bases: 0. The CDR3 coding sequence is TGCGCCAGCAGCACAGGGGCTGAAGCTTTCTTT. Amino acid sequence: CASSTGAEAFF.

The chain carries TRBV6-5 and TRBJ1-6; D is undetermined. From germline, CDR1 is MNHEY and CDR2 SVGAGI. The V gene lost 0 bases and the J gene lost 7 bases, with 10 bases spanning the gap. CDR3 length: 15 residues. CDR3 DNA: TGTGCCAGCAGTTACTCAGGCGGTAGCAATTCACCCCTCCACTTT. This translates into CASSYSGGSNSPLHF.

The chain joins TRBV6-5 to TRBJ1-1; D is undetermined. Germline CDR1 reads MNHEY; CDR2 reads SVGAGI. This CDR3 comprises 14 residues. Trimming left V 1 base short and J 1 base short, with 7 bases between. In nucleotides, the CDR3 is TGTGCCAGCAGTTACTACAGAGAGAACACTGAAGCTTTCTTT. Encoded protein: CASSYYRENTEAFF.

This chain connects TRBV19 to TRBJ1-2; 8 bases are a match to TRBD1. This CDR3 is built from 18 residues. V was clipped by 5 bases and J by 4 bases; unmatched bases: 18. The V gene's germline CDR1 is LNHDA and CDR2 SQIVND (reference sequence). CDR3 coding DNA: TGTGCCAGTAGTTCAAGCGGCAGGGGGCGATTTGGAAGCTATGGCTACACCTTC. This codes for CASSSSGRGRFGSYGYTF.

This clone showed up just once. The rearrangement uses TRBV28 and TRBJ1-2; the match to TRBD1 covers 9 bases. V shed 5 bases, J shed 5 bases, and the junction held 12 bases outside the gene matches. Germline V gives CDR1 MDHEN, CDR2 SYDVKM. There are 16 residues in the CDR3. DNA for the CDR3: TGTGCCAGCAGTCGTTACGGGACAGGGTTTAGTTATGGCTACACCTTC. Its translation: CASSRYGTGFSYGYTF.

CDR3 in DNA: TGCGCCAGCAGCTTGGCCTGGACTAGCGGGGGCGAGACCCAGTACTTC. Protein product: CASSLAWTSGGETQYF. This chain connects TRBV5-1 to TRBJ2-5; 13 bases agree with TRBD2. J lost 5 bases, V lost 0 bases, and 4 bases had no gene match. From germline, CDR1 is SGHRS and CDR2 YFSETQ. This CDR3 is 16 amino acids long.

The chain couples TRBV3-1 (or the pseudogene TRBV3-2) to TRBJ2-2; 8 bases align to TRBD1. Losses at the gene ends were 4 bases for V and 6 bases for J; bases not matched to a gene: 4. The germline V gene encodes CDR1 LGHDT and CDR2 YNNKEL (reference sequence). The CDR3 runs 14 residues. In DNA form, the CDR3 reads TGTGCCAGCAGCCGGACAGGGAAACCCGGGGAGCTGTTTTTT. Translated, it gives CASSRTGKPGELFF.

The rearrangement uses TRBV2 and TRBJ1-1; perhaps TRBD1 as D (6 bases). Trimming shortened V by 6 bases and J by 6 bases, and 14 bases separated the two germline ends. Germline-derived CDR1 and CDR2 are SNHLY and FYNNEI. The CDR3 covers 13 residues. This CDR3 reads CASSFEGEAEAFF. In DNA form, the CDR3 reads TGTGCCAGCAGCTTTGAGGGGGAAGCTGAAGCTTTCTTT.

The chain couples TRBV2 to TRBJ1-4; D not certain. CDR1 is SNHLY, CDR2 FYNNEI, per germline. The CDR3 totals 14 residues. V was shortened by 6 bases and J by 4 bases, with 12 bases between the two germline ends. CDR3 bases: TGTGCCAGCAGCTTAGACGGGGATAATGAAAAACTGTTTTTT. It yields the protein CASSLDGDNEKLFF. The variable domain in full, completed from reference TRBV2 and TRBJ1-4, reads EPEVTQTPSHQVTQMGQEVILRCVPISNHLYFYWYRQILGQKVEFLVSFYNNEISEKSEIFDDQFSVERPDGSNFTLKIRSTKLEDSAMYFCASSLDGDNEKLFFGSGTQLSVL.

The gene calls are TRBV5-1 and TRBJ2-5, with 8 nucleotides matching TRBD1. CDR3 length equals 15 residues. J gave up 5 bases and V 4 bases, and 10 bases lay outside the gene matches. Germline V gene sequence: CDR1 SGHRS, CDR2 YFSETQ. The CDR3 region is CASSVGQGSYETQYF. In DNA form, the CDR3 reads TGCGCCAGCAGCGTAGGACAGGGAAGTTATGAGACCCAGTACTTC.

This chain links TRBV12-3 or TRBV12-4 with TRBJ1-1, with D maybe TRBD1 (5 bases). CDR3 length: 12 amino acids. V was pared by 1 base and J by 11 bases, with 11 bases between. The CDR3 region is CASSLVWGGAFF. The CDR3 nucleotides are TGTGCCAGCAGTTTAGTGTGGGGGGGTGCTTTCTTT.

CDR3 sequence reads: CASSESSRDAKEGYTF. In DNA form, the CDR3 reads TGTGCCAGCAGTGAATCCTCCCGGGACGCCAAGGAAGGCTACACCTTC. The chain couples TRBV25-1 to TRBJ1-2; maybe TRBD1 (5 bases). The CDR3 is 16 residues long. Trimming cost V 1 base and J 8 bases, with 20 bases left between them. Germline lookup yields CDR1 MGHDK and CDR2 SYGVNS.

The chain couples TRBV27 to TRBJ2-6; 7 nucleotides align to TRBD2. The V gene end was trimmed by 1 base and the J gene end by 0 bases; junction bases not matched to a gene: 6. This CDR3 spans 18 amino acids. The germline V gene has CDR1 MNHEY and CDR2 SMNVEV (reference sequence). In DNA form, the CDR3 reads TGTGCCAGCAGTTTATTGGGAGGGTTCCTCTCTGGGGCCAACGTCCTGACTTTC. Its translation: CASSLLGGFLSGANVLTF.

This rearrangement joins TRBV10-1 to TRBJ2-2; D possibly corresponds to TRBD2 (6 bases). Per the germline V gene, CDR1 is WNHNN and CDR2 is SYGVQD (reference sequence). This CDR3 contains 17 residues. V lost 4 bases and J 2 bases, leaving 17 bases between the germline ends. CDR3 coding DNA: TGCGCCAGCAGTGCCGCACCCGGGAGCCCTAACACCGGGGAGCTGTTTTTT. Its translation: CASSAAPGSPNTGELFF.

The chain employs TRBV3-1 (or the pseudogene TRBV3-2) and TRBJ1-6, with 9 nucleotides matching TRBD1. The length of the CDR3 is 15 residues. J gave up 10 bases and V 4 bases, and 8 bases lay outside the gene matches. Germline CDR1 is LGHDT and CDR2 is YNNKEL (reference sequence). CDR3 DNA sequence: TGTGCCAGCAGCCTCGAGGGACAGGGACAGTCACCCCTCCACTTT. It codes for CASSLEGQGQSPLHF.

The rearrangement links TRBV10-1 to TRBJ2-3, with TRBD2 matching over 10 bases. Germline lookup yields CDR1 WNHNN and CDR2 SYGVQD (reference sequence). Trimming removed 3 bases from V and 6 bases from J; junction bases left unmatched: 6. The CDR3 totals 15 residues. CDR3 in amino acids: CASSDLAGVGDTQYF. CDR3 bases: TGCGCCAGCAGTGATCTAGCGGGGGTGGGGGATACGCAGTATTTT.

The chain is built from TRBV19 and TRBJ2-7; 11 bases align to TRBD2. Germline V lookup: CDR1 LNHDA, CDR2 SQIVND (reference sequence). The CDR3 consists of 15 residues. V shed 5 bases and J 4 bases; nucleotides not matched to a gene: 7. The CDR3, as DNA: TGTGCCAGTAGTCGGTGGGGACTAGCGGTATACGAGCAGTACTTC. Protein product: CASSRWGLAVYEQYF.

The CDR3 DNA sequence: TGTGCCAGCAGCCGGGGGACAGCGGGAGAAGAGACCCAGTACTTC. Its protein product is CASSRGTAGEETQYF. J is TRBJ2-5 and V is TRBV6-6, with D maybe TRBD2 (8 bases). Trimming cost V 6 bases and J 3 bases, with 17 bases left between them. This CDR3 spans 15 amino acids. The germline V gene encodes CDR1 MNHNY and CDR2 SVGAGI (reference sequence).

The chain recombines TRBV10-3 with TRBJ1-1; no reliable D call. V was shortened by 6 bases and J by 1 base, with 6 bases between the two germline ends. The length of the CDR3 is 12 residues. CDR1 is ENHRY and CDR2 is SYGVKD in the germline V gene. DNA of the CDR3: TGTGCCATCAGGACGCGGAACACTGAAGCTTTCTTT. Its protein is CAIRTRNTEAFF.

This clone was seen a few times. V is TRBV5-1 and J is TRBJ1-2; perhaps TRBD1 as D (5 bases). This CDR3 has 16 amino acids. Germline V gene data show CDR1 as SGHRS and CDR2 as YFSETQ. Trimming shortened V by 3 bases and J by 4 bases, and 19 bases separated the two germline ends. Written as DNA, the CDR3 is TGCGCCAGCAGCTCTTTGTCAAGTGGGGGTGGCTATGGCTACACCTTC. Protein: CASSSLSSGGGYGYTF.

The V and J genes are TRBV7-3 and TRBJ2-1; tentative D call: TRBD1 (6 bases). Germline V gene data show CDR1 as SGHTA and CDR2 as FQGTGA. The CDR3 spans 14 residues. V was shortened by 2 bases and J by 9 bases, with 14 bases between the two germline ends. In DNA, the CDR3 is TGTGCCAGCAGCTTATCAGGGCAGGGGTCTGAGCAGTTCTTC. Amino acids: CASSLSGQGSEQFF.

This chain connects TRBV9 to TRBJ1-2, with no clear D. From germline, CDR1 is SGDLS and CDR2 YYNGEE. The CDR3 runs to 12 residues. Trimming took 1 base from V and 5 from J, leaving 6 bases between them. CDR3 DNA: TGTGCCAGCAGCGTATTGGGGTATGGCTACACCTTC. Its translation: CASSVLGYGYTF.

The table lists this clone with a count of one. The chain employs TRBV2 and TRBJ2-5; 7 bases fit TRBD2. V lost 3 bases to trimming and J lost 1 base; unmatched junction nucleotides: 5. The germline V gene has CDR1 SNHLY and CDR2 FYNNEI. The CDR3 is 15 amino acids. CDR3 in amino acids: CASSEMASGQETQYF. The CDR3 DNA sequence: TGTGCCAGCAGTGAGATGGCTAGCGGCCAAGAGACCCAGTACTTC.

This clone was seen a handful of times. The chain recombines TRBV6-1 with TRBJ1-5; 10 bases map to TRBD1. Germline CDR1 and CDR2: MNHNS and SASEGT. V dropped 2 bases and J dropped 4; count of bases not matched to a gene: 5. The CDR3 length is 16 residues. The CDR3 reads CASSENEGQGNQPQHF. Written as DNA, the CDR3 is TGTGCCAGCAGTGAAAATGAGGGACAGGGGAATCAGCCCCAGCATTTT.

The chain employs TRBV27 and TRBJ1-2, with D unresolved. The CDR3 is 13 amino acids. V lost 0 bases to trimming and J lost 2 bases, with 4 bases between them. The germline V gene encodes CDR1 MNHEY and CDR2 SMNVEV (reference sequence). The CDR3 DNA reads as TGTGCCAGCAGTTTATCAGAGAACTATGGCTACACCTTC. Residues: CASSLSENYGYTF.

This sequence joins TRBV6-1 and TRBJ1-1, with D perhaps TRBD1 (6 bases). The germline V gene encodes CDR1 MNHNS and CDR2 SASEGT. This CDR3 spans 16 amino acids. The germline V and J ends were trimmed by 2 bases and 0 bases, with 13 bases remaining between them. The CDR3, as DNA: TGTGCCAGCAGTGAACCGAAGGGGGTGATGAACACTGAAGCTTTCTTT. This translates into CASSEPKGVMNTEAFF.

This chain joins TRBV2 and TRBJ1-1; no clear D. CDR3 size: 13 residues. The V and J ends lost 3 bases and 0 bases respectively, with 5 bases between them. Germline-derived CDR1 and CDR2 are SNHLY and FYNNEI. CDR3 residues: CASSDPMNTEAFF. The DNA for the CDR3 is TGTGCCAGCAGTGACCCGATGAACACTGAAGCTTTCTTT.

V usage is TRBV28 and J usage is TRBJ2-3; D possibly corresponds to TRBD2 (5 bases). Trimming stripped 1 base from V and 0 bases from J, with 8 bases between. The CDR3 has 15 amino acids. CDR1 and CDR2 (germline): MDHEN, SYDVKM. CDR3 residues: CASSLLTKSTDTQYF. The CDR3, as DNA: TGTGCCAGCAGTTTATTGACTAAAAGCACAGATACGCAGTATTTT.

The chain employs TRBV28 and TRBJ1-2; D is possibly TRBD1 (5 bases). V lost 4 bases and J 8 bases, leaving 20 bases between the germline ends. CDR1 and CDR2 (germline): MDHEN, SYDVKM. There are 15 residues in the CDR3. The CDR3 DNA follows: TGTGCCAGCAGTTCCGGCTTAGGGGCAGGGCACGGCTACACCTTC. It encodes CASSSGLGAGHGYTF.